What follows is one TCR beta chain and its context. Its antigen has not been determined. Qualities for individual bases were not recorded, and no much larger clone is one base off. TCRbeta CDR3 regions were amplified from genomic DNA by means of the immunoSEQ Assay, a bias-controlled multiplex PCR. From the authors' description of their analysis: Nucleated cell counts per sample were estimated from amplification of reference gene primers within the assay. To quantify the absolute abundance of each unique TCRbeta CDR3 rearrangement, sequence reads were collapsed and filtered. For each sample, productive Simpson clonality was calculated by taking the square root of Simpson's diversity index across productive rearrangements. In its TCRdb copy, this immuneACCESS table keeps in-frame sequences only and misses some clones. Where compared with another copy, unresolved V genes explain less than half of these, and the others have no known cause. V, J and clone size were drawn from that table, and D and trimming were deduced from the DNA. The sample table contains hundreds of thousands of clones; only one count was recorded for 83% of them. The top ten constitute approximately 4% of the sample.

This sample was taken from a study of blood T cell repertoires in COVID-19 (dated by TCRdb to about 2020). Concerning the study at large: The collaborator samples originated in the United States, Italy and Spain and spanned the acute and convalescent phases of COVID-19. Sample metadata almost always included a de-identified subject ID, COVID-19 status, age in years and sex. The repertoires were released in a freely available public database intended as a resource for research on the immune response to SARS-CoV-2. The dataset comprised deeply sampled blood TCRbeta repertoires from subjects exposed to, actively infected with, or recovered from COVID-19. Where available, HLA class I and class II types were obtained from metadata supplied by the sample provider rather than from assay-based typing. The material from the prospective study consisted of cDNA or gDNA derived from T cells, B-cell-depleted T cells, or PBMCs. The samples were drawn from the first 160 participants of the ongoing ImmuneRACE study and from more than 1,000 subjects provided by 6 global collaborators.

In the prospective study, participants were about 18 to 95 years old, resided in fewer than 25 geographic areas of the United States, and were enrolled through a virtual design. To assign participants to cohorts, the prospective study relied on clinical history that participants themselves reported in a screening survey and a study questionnaire. Exposed participants had been in contact, within 2 weeks of entering the study, with a person who had a PCR-confirmed or clinician-diagnosed case of COVID-19. Each participant in the prospective study had whole blood, serum and a nasopharyngeal or oropharyngeal swab collected by mobile phlebotomists. Over a roughly 2-month period, participants in the prospective study had the option of providing additional blood draws and questionnaires. Prospective study blood samples were shipped either frozen or at room temperature before DNA extraction. General findings and caveats noted by the study authors: How much clinical and demographic metadata was included differed by source and by participant, and the metadata was provided uncurated.

The clonotype originates from a middle-aged woman who had been exposed to COVID-19. What was sequenced was PBMCs or T cells enriched from blood (not recorded which).

The nucleotide sequence is given as TGTGCCATCAGGGGACAGACCACGGAGGCTGAAGCTTTCTTT. This encodes CAIRGQTTEAEAFF. The V and J genes are TRBV10-3 and TRBJ1-1; TRBD1 aligns with 7 central bases. The CDR3, from cysteine to phenylalanine, totals 14 residues. Just the 42-base CDR3 DNA is kept, in frame starting at base 1. For CDR1 and CDR2, the germline V gene lists ENHRY and SYGVKD. Germline trimming amounts to 6 bases on V and 6 bases on J, with 10 as the count of junction bases outside the gene matches.